This record concerns one T cell receptor (beta chain) sequence. The data originate from a study of technical replicates of blood from a few donors. TCRdb's copy holds only in-frame clones and misses some; the assay was immunoSEQ multiplex PCR. This table holds some 15,000 clones, roughly 80% found once. The CDR3 has 14 amino acids. V was pared by 7 bases and J by 4 bases, with 8 bases of the junction left unmatched. Germline lookup yields CDR1 PRHDT and CDR2 FYEKMQ (reference sequence). The sample taken for sequencing was PBMCs. The chain carries TRBV13 and TRBJ2-7; 9 nucleotides match TRBD2. The TCR was taken from a human donor in good health. The CDR3: CASNHGGLAYEQYF. The DNA for the CDR3 is TGTGCCAGCAACCATGGCGGACTAGCGTACGAGCAGTACTTC.